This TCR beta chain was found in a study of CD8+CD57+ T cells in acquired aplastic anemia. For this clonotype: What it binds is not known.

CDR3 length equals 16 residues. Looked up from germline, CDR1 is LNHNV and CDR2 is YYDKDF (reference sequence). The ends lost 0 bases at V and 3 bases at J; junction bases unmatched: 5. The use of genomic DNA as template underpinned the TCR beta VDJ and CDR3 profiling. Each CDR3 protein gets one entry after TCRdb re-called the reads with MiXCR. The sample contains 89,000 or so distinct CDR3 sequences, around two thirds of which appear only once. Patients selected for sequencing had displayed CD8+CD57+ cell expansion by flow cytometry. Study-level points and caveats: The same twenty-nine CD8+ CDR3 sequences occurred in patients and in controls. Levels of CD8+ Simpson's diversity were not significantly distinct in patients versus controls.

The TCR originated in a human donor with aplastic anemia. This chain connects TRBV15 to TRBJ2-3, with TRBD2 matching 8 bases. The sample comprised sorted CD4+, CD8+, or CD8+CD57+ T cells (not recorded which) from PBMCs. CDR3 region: CATSRDNAGGTDTQYF. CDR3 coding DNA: TGTGCCACCAGCAGAGATAACGCGGGAGGAACAGATACGCAGTATTTT.